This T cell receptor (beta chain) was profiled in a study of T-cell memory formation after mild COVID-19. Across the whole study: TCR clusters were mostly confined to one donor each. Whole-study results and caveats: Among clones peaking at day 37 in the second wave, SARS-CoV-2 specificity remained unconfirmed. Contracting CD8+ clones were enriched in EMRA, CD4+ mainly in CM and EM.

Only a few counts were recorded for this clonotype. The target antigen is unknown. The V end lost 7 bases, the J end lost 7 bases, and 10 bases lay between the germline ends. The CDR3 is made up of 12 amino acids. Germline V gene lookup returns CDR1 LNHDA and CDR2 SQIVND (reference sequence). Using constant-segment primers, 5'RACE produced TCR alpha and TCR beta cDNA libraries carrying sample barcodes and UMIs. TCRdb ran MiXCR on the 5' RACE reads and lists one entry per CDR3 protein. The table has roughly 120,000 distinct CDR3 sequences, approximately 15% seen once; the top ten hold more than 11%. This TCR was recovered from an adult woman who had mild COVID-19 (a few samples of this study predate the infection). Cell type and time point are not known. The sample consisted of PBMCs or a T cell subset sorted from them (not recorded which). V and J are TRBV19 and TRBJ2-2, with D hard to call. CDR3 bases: TGTGCCAGTAACAGCATCATCGGGGAGCTGTTTTTT. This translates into CASNSIIGELFF.